The 8 T cell receptor beta chains reported below all come from one sample, sequenced in a study of blood T cell repertoires in COVID-19. Some clones are missing from TCRdb's copy, which holds only in-frame ones; the method was immunoSEQ multiplex PCR. This sample has approximately 170,000 clones, with around four fifths found just once. The sample comprised PBMCs or T cells enriched from blood (not recorded which). Receptor source: a woman aged 50 to 65 in a cohort exposed to, infected with or recovered from COVID-19 (not recorded which).

The genes are TRBV9 and TRBJ2-2, with TRBD2 matching over 14 bases. CDR3 length equals 16 residues. J gave up 5 bases and V 4 bases, and 4 bases lay outside the gene matches. Germline V gene lookup returns CDR1 SGDLS and CDR2 YYNGEE. The CDR3: CASSMGTSGSTGELFF. The CDR3 DNA reads as TGTGCCAGCAGCATGGGGACTAGCGGGAGTACCGGGGAGCTGTTTTTT.

V usage is TRBV29-1 and J usage is TRBJ2-5; D uncertain. V shed 5 bases and J shed 0 bases, with 4 bases lying between them. Germline CDR1 SQVTM, CDR2 ANQGSEA. The CDR3 spans 11 residues. The CDR3, as DNA: TGCAGCGTTCGGTACCAAGAGACCCAGTACTTC. This translates into CSVRYQETQYF.

This rearrangement joins TRBV7-9 to TRBJ2-5, with D possibly TRBD1 on 6 matching bases. V lost 4 bases and J lost 5, with 11 bases in between. The CDR3 is made up of 13 amino acids. Germline V CDR1 and CDR2: SEHNR, FQNEAQ (reference sequence). CDR3 protein: CASSSRGRETQYF. CDR3 DNA sequence: TGTGCCAGCAGCTCCAGGGGTCGGGAGACCCAGTACTTC.

The rearrangement joins TRBV11-2 to TRBJ2-5; the D gene is possibly TRBD1 (6 bases). CDR3 length: 16 amino acids. The V end was cut by 5 bases, the J end by 1 base, with 17 bases between. From germline, CDR1 is SGHAT and CDR2 FQNNGV. The CDR3: CASSITPTGIQETQYF. CDR3 nucleotide sequence: TGTGCCAGCAGCATCACCCCGACAGGAATCCAAGAGACCCAGTACTTC.

The chain is built from TRBV7-9 and TRBJ2-1; possible D gene TRBD2, 6 bases. Trimming stripped 2 bases from V and 9 bases from J, with 17 bases between. This CDR3 is 15 amino acids long. Germline CDR1 and CDR2: SEHNR and FQNEAQ (reference sequence). The CDR3 region has the DNA TGTGCCAGCAGCTTATTCAGGAGGGTCAGTGGTGAGCAGTTCTTC. Protein sequence: CASSLFRRVSGEQFF.

The chain recombines TRBV2 with TRBJ2-3, with D possibly matching TRBD1 (5 bases). The V gene's germline CDR1 is SNHLY and CDR2 FYNNEI. Trimming removed 3 bases at V and 6 bases at J, with 16 bases between. The CDR3 is 15 amino acids. The CDR3 DNA follows: TGTGCCAGCAGTGAGTGGGGCACTCGTAGCGATACGCAGTATTTT. Translation: CASSEWGTRSDTQYF.

This chain links TRBV3-1 (or the pseudogene TRBV3-2) with TRBJ2-3, with D uncertain. V lost 3 bases and J 2 bases, leaving 3 bases between the germline ends. Germline values: CDR1 LGHDT, CDR2 YNNKEL (reference sequence). The length of the CDR3 is 12 residues. The CDR3 coding sequence is TGTGCCAGCAGCCAGTACACAGATACGCAGTATTTT. This translates into CASSQYTDTQYF.

V is TRBV13 and J is TRBJ1-4; D unresolved. This CDR3 has 12 residues. V lost 4 bases to trimming and J lost 5 bases, with 5 bases between them. CDR1 PRHDT and CDR2 FYEKMQ come from the germline V gene (reference sequence). DNA for the CDR3: TGTGCCAGCAGCTCCCGGAATGAAAAACTGTTTTTT. Amino acids: CASSSRNEKLFF.